Below, 8 T cell receptor beta chains from the same sample are listed, as sequenced in a study of T cell responses to AZD1222 COVID-19 vaccine. The protocol was immunoSEQ multiplex PCR, while the TCRdb copy is restricted to in-frame clones and leaves out a portion. The table lists some 50,000 clones, approximately 79% of them singletons. The sample consisted of peripheral blood, taken on day 0 of MenACWY control vaccination. These TCRs come from an adult in good health.

This clone was detected once. The chain combines TRBV9 with TRBJ1-6; possible D gene TRBD1, 5 bases. V was cut by 0 bases and J by 8 bases, with 15 bases left in between. The CDR3 loop spans 16 amino acids. The germline V gene has CDR1 SGDLS and CDR2 YYNGEE. The CDR3 DNA reads TGTGCCAGCAGCGTAGAGCAGGGTGGTAGATATTCACCCCTCCACTTT. Translation gives CASSVEQGGRYSPLHF. Complete variable domain (other parts from reference TRBV9 and TRBJ1-6): DSGVTQTPKHLITATGQRVTLRCSPRSGDLSVYWYQQSLDQGLQFLIQYYNGEERAKGNILERFSAQQFPDLHSELNLSSLELGDSALYFCASSVEQGGRYSPLHFGNGTRLTVT.

This clone was counted only a few times. The chain carries TRBV29-1 and TRBJ2-5, with D tentatively TRBD1 or TRBD2 (5 bases each). Between the trimmed V and J ends, which lost 6 bases and 5 bases, there was a span of 13 bases. The germline CDR1 and CDR2 sequences are SQVTM and ANQGSEA. CDR3 length: 12 amino acids. The DNA of the CDR3 is TGCAGCGTCCCCTCGGGACGGGAGACCCAGTACTTC. Its protein is CSVPSGRETQYF.

The chain joins TRBV5-1 to TRBJ1-2; TRBD1 matches 7 bases. With V trimmed by 4 bases and J by 5 bases, 11 bases remained unmatched. The germline gives CDR1 SGHRS, CDR2 YFSETQ. The CDR3 spans 15 residues. CDR3 residues: CASSTEQGSRYGYTF. The CDR3 DNA follows: TGCGCCAGCAGCACCGAACAGGGGTCAAGATATGGCTACACCTTC.

The chain recombines TRBV5-1 with TRBJ1-4; no firm D call. The CDR3 loop spans 16 amino acids. Trimming removed 4 bases from V and 2 bases from J, with 15 bases in between. Germline CDR1 reads SGHRS; CDR2 reads YFSETQ. DNA of the CDR3: TGCGCCAGCAGCCTGGATCCTTTTGGTACTAATGAAAAACTGTTTTTT. It yields the protein CASSLDPFGTNEKLFF.

The chain links TRBV9 to TRBJ1-3; D uncertain. V lost 0 bases, J lost 4 bases, and 11 bases lay in between. This CDR3 is built from 15 residues. The germline V gene has CDR1 SGDLS and CDR2 YYNGEE. CDR3 loop: CASSVEIGGGNTIYF. DNA for the CDR3: TGTGCCAGCAGCGTAGAAATAGGCGGCGGAAACACCATATATTTT. Full variable domain (missing parts from reference TRBV9 and TRBJ1-3): DSGVTQTPKHLITATGQRVTLRCSPRSGDLSVYWYQQSLDQGLQFLIQYYNGEERAKGNILERFSAQQFPDLHSELNLSSLELGDSALYFCASSVEIGGGNTIYFGEGSWLTVV.

V gene TRBV6-1 combines with J gene TRBJ2-7; the match to TRBD2 covers 7 bases. Germline V CDR1 and CDR2: MNHNS, SASEGT. V lost 3 bases, J lost 2 bases, and 7 bases stayed unmatched. This CDR3 spans 15 amino acids. CDR3 residues: CASSDPGGGTYEQYV. The CDR3 DNA reads TGTGCCAGCAGTGACCCTGGGGGGGGGACCTACGAGCAGTACGTC.

The chain couples TRBV19 to TRBJ2-7, with unresolved D. Trimming removed 10 bases at V and 5 bases at J, with 6 bases between. This CDR3 has 9 amino acids. Germline values: CDR1 LNHDA, CDR2 SQIVND (reference sequence). CDR3 sequence reads: CATSDEQYV. The CDR3 nucleotides are TGTGCCACTTCTGACGAGCAGTACGTC.

The rearrangement joins TRBV19 to TRBJ2-2; 12 bases line up with TRBD2. V lost 8 bases, J lost 7 bases, and 8 bases stayed unmatched. This CDR3 contains 15 residues. The germline V gene encodes CDR1 LNHDA and CDR2 SQIVND (reference sequence). The CDR3 nucleotides are TGTGCCAGTTCGTGGACTAGCGGGACATACGGGGAGCTGTTTTTT. This sequence encodes CASSWTSGTYGELFF.